This T cell receptor (beta chain) originates from a study of OX40 agonist ivuxolimab in advanced cancers. At the level of the study: As their treatment, patients were administered ivuxolimab, an agonistic anti-OX40 (CD134) antibody. Dose-escalation patients' cancers were hepatocellular carcinoma, melanoma, renal cell or head and neck cancer.

Study observations and caveats: Dose levels from 0.1 to 3.0 mg/kg saw CD4+ and CD8+ blood T cells expand clonally by week 6.

Concerning this clone: Its target is unknown.

This table comes from immunoSEQ multiplex PCR, and its TCRdb copy is limited to in-frame clones, with some not included. The table lists more than 45,000 clones, over 75% of them singletons. The germline V and J ends were trimmed by 0 bases and 5 bases, with 10 bases remaining between them. The CDR3 spans 14 residues. CDR1 and CDR2 (germline): KGHSY, FQNENV. The TCR was taken from an adult with an advanced solid tumor such as melanoma, head and neck, liver or kidney cancer. The sequences come from CD4+ or CD8+ T cells sorted from blood, collected in a trial of the OX40 agonist ivuxolimab. The rearrangement joins TRBV16 to TRBJ2-5, with a weak D call TRBD1 (5 bases). The CDR3 coding sequence is TGTGCCAGCAGCCAATCCAGGGTGCGGGAGACCCAGTACTTC. Protein: CASSQSRVRETQYF. The variable domain in full, completed from reference TRBV16 and TRBJ2-5, reads GEEVAQTPKHLVRGEGQKAKLYCAPIKGHSYVFWYQQVLKNEFKFLISFQNENVFDETGMPKERFSAKCLPNSPCSLEIQATKLEDSAVYFCASSQSRVRETQYFGPGTRLLVL.